These T cell receptor beta chains were read from a single sample in a study of Ad26.COV2.S vaccination and SARS-CoV-2 variants. Using immunoSEQ multiplex PCR, the repertoire was profiled, and TCRdb retains in-frame clones only, with some absent. Of roughly 300,000 clones detected, around 88% appear once; the ten largest clones hold approximately 11%. The material was peripheral blood, obtained in a trial of Ad26.COV2.S vaccine versus placebo. The source is a person aged 18-60 years who received the Ad26.COV2.S COVID-19 vaccine or a placebo. Both conserved end residues are part of each CDR3. The D gene is left open where the match is weak. Some rows have no size entry. The others give once, few or many, or a class for an expanded clone.

d_gene	v_gene	abundance	j_gene	CDR3aa	CDR3nt
-	TRBV3-1/TRBV3-2	-	TRBJ2-7	CASSQIKGSYEQYF	TGTGCCAGCAGCCAAATCAAGGGATCCTACGAGCAGTACTTC
-	TRBV19	-	TRBJ2-1	CASSIGYRGGSDEQFF	TGTGCCAGTAGTATAGGTTACAGGGGGGGCTCAGATGAGCAGTTCTTC
-	TRBV12-3/TRBV12-4	once	TRBJ2-7	CASSSRREQYF	TGTGCCAGCAGTTCCCGGCGCGAGCAGTACTTC
-	TRBV7-9	-	TRBJ1-1	CASSPRVSEAFF	TGTGCCAGCAGCCCAAGGGTGAGTGAAGCTTTCTTT
-	TRBV5-1	once	TRBJ2-1	CASSLGATWEQFF	TGCGCCAGCAGCCTCGGGGCGACATGGGAGCAGTTCTTC
-	TRBV12-3/TRBV12-4	-	TRBJ2-7	CASSRLYEQYF	TGTGCCAGCAGCCGCCTTTACGAGCAGTACTTC
-	TRBV5-1	-	TRBJ1-2	CASSLGFGGLNYGYTF	TGCGCCAGCAGCTTGGGTTTTGGAGGGCTCAACTATGGCTACACCTTC
-	TRBV6-5	-	TRBJ1-4	CASSRTVDYEKLFF	TGTGCCAGCAGCAGGACAGTCGATTATGAAAAACTGTTTTTT
-	TRBV28	-	TRBJ1-6	CASGGHGNSPLHF	TGTGCCAGCGGCGGACACGGGAATTCACCCCTCCACTTT
TRBD2	TRBV28	-	TRBJ2-3	CASSKAGGRDTQYF	TGTGCCAGCAGTAAAGCGGGAGGTAGGGATACGCAGTATTTT
TRBD2	TRBV4-3	-	TRBJ2-4	CASSQDGGSNIQYF	TGCGCCAGCAGCCAAGACGGGGGGTCGAACATTCAGTACTTC
TRBD1	TRBV4-1	-	TRBJ1-3	CASSQVRGQGATYSGNTIYF	TGCGCCAGCAGCCAAGTAAGGGGACAGGGGGCTACATACTCTGGAAACACCATATATTTT
-	TRBV6-2/TRBV6-3	once	TRBJ2-7	CASSWWGGFDSPYEQYF	TGTGCCAGCAGTTGGTGGGGGGGCTTCGACTCCCCCTACGAGCAGTACTTC
-	TRBV2	-	TRBJ2-5	CASSSSQGKKTQYF	TGTGCCAGCAGTTCCTCTCAGGGTAAGAAGACCCAGTACTTC
TRBD2	TRBV4-1	-	TRBJ2-7	CASSQGTSGGSSYEQYF	TGCGCCAGCAGCCAAGGGACTAGCGGGGGAAGCTCCTACGAGCAGTACTTC
-	TRBV6-5	-	TRBJ2-2	CASSYFDRNGELFF	TGTGCCAGCAGTTACTTCGACAGAAACGGGGAGCTGTTTTTT
TRBD1	TRBV5-5	-	TRBJ2-7	CASSFGTGSYEQYF	TGTGCCAGCAGCTTCGGGACAGGGTCCTACGAGCAGTACTTC
-	TRBV28	-	TRBJ2-7	CASRPRGVRFHEQYF	TGTGCCAGCAGACCCAGGGGAGTACGCTTCCACGAGCAGTACTTC
-	TRBV21-1	-	TRBJ2-1	CASSTRLAANSYNEQFF	TGTGCCAGCAGCACCAGACTAGCGGCAAATTCCTACAATGAGCAGTTCTTC
TRBD2	TRBV27	-	TRBJ2-1	CASSASQFGLAGGNEQFF	TGTGCCAGCAGTGCCAGTCAGTTCGGACTAGCGGGGGGCAATGAGCAGTTCTTC
-	TRBV27	-	TRBJ2-3	CASSHIEPSTDTQYF	TGTGCCAGCAGTCACATAGAGCCCAGCACAGATACGCAGTATTTT
TRBD1	TRBV10-3	-	TRBJ1-5	CATDRGGNQPQHF	TGTGCCACAGACAGGGGTGGCAATCAGCCCCAGCATTTT
TRBD2	TRBV5-1	-	TRBJ2-1	CASSLGASGNYNEQFF	TGCGCCAGCAGCTTGGGGGCTAGCGGGAATTACAATGAGCAGTTCTTC